The sequence of this T cell receptor beta chain was determined in a study of a mutant IDH1 vaccine in newly diagnosed glioma. About the study: Earlier care involved radiotherapy, temozolomide, or both, and the majority received both.

Assay used: immunoSEQ multiplex PCR; TCRdb lists only in-frame clones, some missing. The sample has approximately 100,000 clones, 85% to 90% seen once. In this sample, this clone turned up once. Its matching antigen is unknown. The time point here: baseline, week 1 (first vaccination visit). The treatment denotes: pre-vaccination baseline after standard-of-care therapy. New WHO grade 3 or 4 astrocytomas that were IDH1-mutant and ATRX-lost had been found in donors. Study-level results: In about 93% of patients, immune responses induced by the vaccine occurred.

This CDR3 is 15 amino acids long. J gave up 6 bases and V 1 base, and 6 bases lay outside the gene matches. CDR1 and CDR2 from the germline V gene are SGHNT and YYREEE (reference sequence). The source material was PBMCs, sampled from a glioma patient treated with radiotherapy, temozolomide or both. This rearrangement joins TRBV5-4 to TRBJ1-4; 7 positions agree with TRBD1. This TCR was sampled from a woman aged 45-65 years with glioma. The CDR3 here is CASSLRGQPDEKLFF. DNA of the CDR3: TGTGCCAGCAGCTTGAGGGGACAGCCAGATGAAAAACTGTTTTTT.